Listed here are 8 T cell receptor beta chains from one sample, sequenced in a study of shared clonotypes between healthy human individuals. The data were produced by immunoSEQ multiplex PCR, yet TCRdb's version contains in-frame clones alone and is incomplete. The table has about 2 million clones, roughly 94% seen once. Naivety among CD8 cells was defined by CD45RO negativity and positive CCR7 selection, thereby excluding terminally differentiated effector memory CD45RA+ cells. Sequenced sample: naive CD8+ T cells sorted from blood. Every receptor here comes from a man aged 18 to 29 in good health.

The chain uses TRBV28 and TRBJ2-3; the D gene is possibly TRBD1 (5 bases). The germline V and J ends were trimmed by 5 bases and 0 bases, with 12 bases remaining between them. This CDR3 is built from 15 residues. Germline assignment: CDR1 MDHEN and CDR2 SYDVKM. CDR3 DNA: TGTGCCAGCAGTCATCTTGGGGCTAGCACAGATACGCAGTATTTT. It translates to CASSHLGASTDTQYF.

The rearrangement uses TRBV5-5 and TRBJ2-7; no clear D gene. Germline V CDR1 and CDR2: SGHKS, YYEKEE (reference sequence). The CDR3 consists of 12 residues. V lost 2 bases and J 7 bases, leaving 10 bases between the germline ends. The CDR3 sequence: CASSFYAAEQYF. As DNA, the CDR3 is TGTGCCAGCAGCTTCTACGCCGCGGAGCAGTACTTC.

The gene calls are TRBV30 and TRBJ2-7; D not resolved. CDR1 is GTSNPN and CDR2 is SVGIG in the germline V gene (reference sequence). The germline V and J ends were trimmed by 7 bases and 3 bases, with 10 bases remaining between them. The CDR3 consists of 11 residues. CDR3 region: CAFTTRYEQYF. The CDR3 DNA reads TGTGCCTTCACTACTCGCTACGAGCAGTACTTC. Full variable domain (missing parts from reference TRBV30 and TRBJ2-7): SQTIHQWPATLVQPVGSPLSLECTVEGTSNPNLYWYRQAAGRGLQLLFYSVGIGQISSEVPQNLSASRPQDRQFILSSKKLLLSDSGFYLCAFTTRYEQYFGPGTRLTVT.

The chain uses TRBV6-5 and TRBJ1-5, with D tentatively TRBD1 (5 bases). This CDR3 comprises 15 residues. Trimming removed 5 bases at V and 5 bases at J, with 16 bases between. CDR1 is MNHEY, CDR2 SVGAGI, per germline. Written as DNA, the CDR3 is TGTGCCAGCAGTCCCCAAGACAGTCCCCATCAGCCCCAGCATTTT. It is translated as CASSPQDSPHQPQHF.

V usage is TRBV28 and J usage is TRBJ2-1; 9 nucleotides line up with TRBD2. Trimming cost V 5 bases and J 5 bases; bases outside gene matches: 4. Germline lookup yields CDR1 MDHEN and CDR2 SYDVKM. This CDR3 has 14 residues. CDR3 protein: CASSPAGGDNEQFF. CDR3 nucleotides: TGTGCCAGCAGTCCGGCGGGGGGGGACAATGAGCAGTTCTTC.

The rearrangement uses TRBV28 and TRBJ1-4; maybe TRBD1 (6 bases). V lost 4 bases to trimming and J lost 7 bases, with 16 bases between them. The CDR3 runs to 15 residues. CDR1 is MDHEN, CDR2 SYDVKM, per germline. CDR3 DNA sequence: TGTGCCAGCAGTTCCCAGGGGCCCATTGGTGAAAAACTGTTTTTT. Protein: CASSSQGPIGEKLFF.

The rearrangement links TRBV5-1 to TRBJ1-5; D not certain. The CDR3 sequence is 14 residues long. The V gene's germline CDR1 is SGHRS and CDR2 YFSETQ. V was shortened by 4 bases and J by 2 bases, with 10 bases between the two germline ends. This CDR3 is CASSPTPGNQPQHF. CDR3 in DNA: TGCGCCAGCAGCCCGACTCCGGGCAATCAGCCCCAGCATTTT. Full variable domain (missing parts from reference TRBV5-1 and TRBJ1-5): KAGVTQTPRYLIKTRGQQVTLSCSPISGHRSVSWYQQTPGQGLQFLFEYFSETQRNKGNFPGRFSGRQFSNSRSEMNVSTLELGDSALYLCASSPTPGNQPQHFGDGTRLSIL.

The genes are TRBV27 and TRBJ2-7; tentatively, D is TRBD2 (6 bases). Between the trimmed V and J ends, which lost 8 bases and 2 bases, there was a span of 22 bases. The CDR3 covers 16 residues. Germline CDR1 is MNHEY and CDR2 is SMNVEV (reference sequence). Written as DNA, the CDR3 is TGTGCCAGCGCCTTCTCATGGGGGGAAAACCCCTACGAGCAGTACTTC. This gives the protein CASAFSWGENPYEQYF.